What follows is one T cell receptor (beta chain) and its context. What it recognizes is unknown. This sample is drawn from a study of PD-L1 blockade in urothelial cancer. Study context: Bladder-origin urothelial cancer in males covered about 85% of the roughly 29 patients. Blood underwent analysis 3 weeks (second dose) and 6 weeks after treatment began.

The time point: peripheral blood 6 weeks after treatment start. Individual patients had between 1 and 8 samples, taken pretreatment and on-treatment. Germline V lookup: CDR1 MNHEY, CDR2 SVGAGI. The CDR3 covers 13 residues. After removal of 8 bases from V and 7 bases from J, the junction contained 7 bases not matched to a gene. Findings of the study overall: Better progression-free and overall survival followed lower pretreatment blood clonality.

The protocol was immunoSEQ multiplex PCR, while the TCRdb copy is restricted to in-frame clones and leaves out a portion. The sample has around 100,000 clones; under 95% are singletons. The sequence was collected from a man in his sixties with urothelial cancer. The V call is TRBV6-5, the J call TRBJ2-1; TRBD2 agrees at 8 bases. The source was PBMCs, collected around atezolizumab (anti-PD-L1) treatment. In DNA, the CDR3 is TGTGCCAGCGAGGGAGGCGGGGGGAATGAGCAGTTCTTC. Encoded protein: CASEGGGGNEQFF.